This TCR beta chain stems from a study of blood T cells in healthy people across ages. PCR was performed a second time for about 7 to 11 cycles using a sample-barcoded 5' primer and a J-beta primer mix. TCRdb re-analysed the 5' RACE reads in MiXCR, keeping a single row per CDR3 protein. The data contain roughly 1,800,000 distinct CDR3 sequences, about 49% of them singletons. The CDR3 totals 16 residues. Deletions cut 3 bases from V and 1 base from J, with 13 bases between. Per germline, CDR1 SGHTA and CDR2 FQGNSA. The source material was blood. The chain couples TRBV7-2 to TRBJ2-4, with no clear D. The source is a middle-aged woman in good health. The DNA for the CDR3 is TGTGCCAGCAGCTTCTCCAATCAGGCGGCCAAAAACATTCAGTACTTC. It specifies CASSFSNQAAKNIQYF.